The source of this TCR beta chain is a study of technical replicates of blood from several donors. Sequencing was performed with immunoSEQ multiplex PCR; in TCRdb, only in-frame clones are kept and a portion is missing. The repertoire holds approximately 41,000 clones, 96% seen once, with about 0.38% in the top ten. The junction had 10 bases not matched to a gene; V was cut back by 6 bases and J by 3 bases. This CDR3 has 16 residues. Germline V lookup: CDR1 MDHEN, CDR2 SYDVKM. This receptor was taken from a human donor in good health. The V gene is TRBV28, the J gene TRBJ2-3, with 9 bases matching TRBD1. The sequencing input was T cells isolated from PBMCs. CDR3 region: CASSPTRDRVTDTQYF. The CDR3 coding sequence is TGTGCCAGCAGCCCTACCCGGGACAGGGTAACAGATACGCAGTATTTT. Full variable domain (outside the CDR3, taken from reference TRBV28 and TRBJ2-3): DVKVTQSSRYLVKRTGEKVFLECVQDMDHENMFWYRQDPGLGLRLIYFSYDVKMKEKGDIPEGYSVSREKKERFSLILESASTNQTSMYLCASSPTRDRVTDTQYFGPGTRLTVL.